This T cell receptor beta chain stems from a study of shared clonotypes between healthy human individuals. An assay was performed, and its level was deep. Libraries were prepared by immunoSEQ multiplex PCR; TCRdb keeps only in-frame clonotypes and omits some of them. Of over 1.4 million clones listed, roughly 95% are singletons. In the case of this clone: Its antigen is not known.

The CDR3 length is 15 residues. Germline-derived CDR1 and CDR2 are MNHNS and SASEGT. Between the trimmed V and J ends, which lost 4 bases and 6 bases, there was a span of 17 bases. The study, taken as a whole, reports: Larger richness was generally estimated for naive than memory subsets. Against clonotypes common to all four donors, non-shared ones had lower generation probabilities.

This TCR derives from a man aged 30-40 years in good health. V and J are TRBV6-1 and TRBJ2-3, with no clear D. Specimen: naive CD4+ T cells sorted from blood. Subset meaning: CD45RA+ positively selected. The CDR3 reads CASSVSSSKGDTQYF. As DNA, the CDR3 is TGTGCCAGCAGTGTATCTTCCTCTAAAGGGGATACGCAGTATTTT.